The 28 T cell receptor beta chains in this list originate from one sample, sequenced in a study of technical replicates of blood from several donors. Sequencing used immunoSEQ multiplex PCR; TCRdb keeps in-frame clones, though not all of them. The repertoire has 98,000 or so clones, around 96% of them found once; the top ten carry around 0.21%. The sample was T cells isolated from PBMCs. Every receptor here comes from a human donor in good health.

This chain joins TRBV4-1 and TRBJ1-1; the match to TRBD1 covers 7 bases. Germline lookup yields CDR1 MGHRA and CDR2 YSYEKL. The CDR3 sequence is 14 residues long. The J segment lost 4 bases and the V segment lost 0 bases, leaving 2 bases of the junction unmatched. The CDR3 loop reads CASSQEPGGTEAFF. The CDR3 region has the DNA TGCGCCAGCAGCCAAGAGCCAGGGGGCACTGAAGCTTTCTTT.

This clone has a handful of counts. The rearrangement joins TRBV6-1 to TRBJ2-7, with 7 bases fitting TRBD1. The CDR3 consists of 15 residues. Germline CDR1 MNHNS, CDR2 SASEGT. V trimming: 10 bases; J trimming: 1 base; junction bases outside the gene matches: 13. CDR3 loop: CAITRGGQISYEQYF. The CDR3 nucleotides read TGTGCCATCACCCGAGGGGGACAGATTTCCTACGAGCAGTACTTC.

The chain couples TRBV10-1 to TRBJ2-1, with 7 bases lining up with TRBD2. V gave up 3 bases and J gave up 4 bases; unmatched junction bases: 3. The germline CDR1 and CDR2 sequences are WNHNN and SYGVQD (reference sequence). The CDR3 is made up of 14 amino acids. Written as DNA, the CDR3 is TGCGCCAGCAGTGACGGGGGGTTGTACAATGAGCAGTTCTTC. As protein: CASSDGGLYNEQFF.

V gene TRBV6-5 combines with J gene TRBJ2-7; the D gene is possibly TRBD2 (5 bases). The V gene's germline CDR1 is MNHEY and CDR2 SVGAGI. V lost 5 bases and J 0 bases, leaving 14 bases between the germline ends. CDR3 length: 15 residues. DNA for the CDR3: TGTGCCAGCAGTCAGACGGGCGGGTCCTCCTACGAGCAGTACTTC. Translating gives CASSQTGGSSYEQYF.

V gene TRBV28 combines with J gene TRBJ2-7, with D possibly being TRBD2 (6 bases). V lost 4 bases and J lost 3, with 25 bases in between. CDR1 and CDR2 from the germline V gene are MDHEN and SYDVKM. This CDR3 has 18 amino acids. In nucleotides, the CDR3 is TGTGCCAGCAGTTCCCTAAGTAGGTTCAGGCGGGACCACTACGAGCAGTACTTC. This gives the protein CASSSLSRFRRDHYEQYF.

The rearrangement links TRBV5-4 to TRBJ2-1; 9 positions agree with TRBD2. CDR3 size: 14 residues. In germline, CDR1 is SGHNT, CDR2 YYREEE (reference sequence). The CDR3, as DNA: TGTGCACCCGGGGCGGGAGGGCCCTACAATGAGCAGTTCTTC. Translated, it gives CAPGAGGPYNEQFF.

This chain links TRBV4-2 with TRBJ2-3, with 7 bases lining up with TRBD2. V shed 2 bases, J shed 3 bases, and the junction held 8 bases outside the gene matches. The CDR3 consists of 16 residues. CDR1 and CDR2 (germline): LGHNA, YNFKEQ. The CDR3 DNA is TGTGCCAGCAGCCAATCAGGCGGGAGTGCGACAGATACGCAGTATTTT. Its translation is CASSQSGGSATDTQYF.

The V gene is TRBV9, the J gene TRBJ1-3; 7 bases agree with TRBD1. The J segment lost 2 bases and the V segment lost 1 base, leaving 0 bases of the junction unmatched. The germline CDR1 and CDR2 sequences are SGDLS and YYNGEE. The CDR3 has 14 amino acids. This CDR3 is CASSVQGAGNTIYF. The CDR3 bases are TGTGCCAGCAGCGTACAGGGGGCTGGAAACACCATATATTTT.

V usage is TRBV10-3 and J usage is TRBJ1-2; D perhaps matches TRBD1 (6 bases). This CDR3 region has 14 residues. V was cut by 6 bases and J by 7 bases, with 18 bases left in between. Germline CDR1 ENHRY, CDR2 SYGVKD. The CDR3 DNA reads as TGTGCCATCAGCGCTCGACAGGAAGGAGCTGGCTACACCTTC. Residues: CAISARQEGAGYTF.

The J gene is TRBJ1-4, the V gene TRBV5-1; 12 nucleotides line up with TRBD1. The V gene end was trimmed by 4 bases and the J gene end by 5 bases; junction bases not matched to a gene: 9. The CDR3 sequence is 17 residues long. CDR1 and CDR2 from the germline V gene are SGHRS and YFSETQ. CDR3 in DNA: TGCGCCAGCAGCAGGGACAGGGGGCGTACGGCAAATGAAAAACTGTTTTTT. Translating it yields CASSRDRGRTANEKLFF.

The V call is TRBV18, the J call TRBJ2-7; D unclear. Deletions cut 6 bases from V and 0 bases from J, with 18 bases between. This CDR3 region has 16 residues. Germline V gene sequence: CDR1 KGHSH, CDR2 LQKENI. CDR3 loop: CASSRLPTPISYEQYF. CDR3 in DNA: TGTGCCAGCTCTCGACTGCCAACACCGATCTCCTACGAGCAGTACTTC.

The V call is TRBV9, the J call TRBJ2-7, with 13 positions matching TRBD2. CDR1 and CDR2 from the germline V gene are SGDLS and YYNGEE. CDR3 length equals 14 residues. Unmatched junction bases numbered 3, after V lost 4 bases and J lost 5 bases. The CDR3, as DNA: TGTGCCAGCAGCCCGGGACTAGCGGGGAACGAGCAGTACTTC. Residues: CASSPGLAGNEQYF.

V usage is TRBV4-1 and J usage is TRBJ2-1; TRBD1 matches 7 bases. Trimming at V came to 1 base and at J to 5 bases, leaving 11 bases not matched to a gene. The germline V gene encodes CDR1 MGHRA and CDR2 YSYEKL. CDR3 length: 17 residues. The CDR3 loop is CASSQGVGDSAHNEQFF. The CDR3 nucleotides are TGCGCCAGCAGCCAAGGCGTAGGGGACAGTGCCCACAATGAGCAGTTCTTC.

The rearrangement uses TRBV7-6 and TRBJ2-7, with D possibly matching TRBD2 (5 bases). This CDR3 spans 15 amino acids. Germline CDR1 and CDR2: SGHVS and FNYEAQ. Trimming took off 5 bases at V and 0 bases at J, with 14 bases between the two ends. Here the CDR3 DNA reads TGTGCCAGCAGCACCAATCCCGACTACTCCTACGAGCAGTACTTC. This encodes CASSTNPDYSYEQYF.

V is TRBV2 and J is TRBJ1-4, with 10 bases matching TRBD1. CDR1 is SNHLY and CDR2 is FYNNEI in the germline V gene. V lost 8 bases and J lost 8; bases outside the gene matches: 5. The CDR3 contains 13 residues. CDR3 protein: CASGDRGEEKLFF. CDR3 bases: TGTGCCAGCGGGGACAGGGGAGAGGAAAAACTGTTTTTT.

The rearrangement links TRBV5-4 to TRBJ1-5, with D unresolved. CDR1 is SGHNT, CDR2 YYREEE, per germline (reference sequence). V shed 3 bases and J shed 1 base, with 11 bases lying between them. The CDR3 is 15 amino acids. CDR3 bases: TGTGCCAGCAGCTCGGGTGGTGGAAGCAATCAGCCCCAGCATTTT. Translation gives CASSSGGGSNQPQHF.

The V gene is TRBV7-2, the J gene TRBJ2-5; tentative D call: TRBD2 (6 bases). Per germline, CDR1 SGHTA and CDR2 FQGNSA. The length of the CDR3 is 15 residues. V lost 4 bases and J 4 bases, leaving 16 bases between the germline ends. The CDR3: CASSSSTGVRETQYF. CDR3 nucleotide sequence: TGTGCCAGCAGCTCGTCGACGGGGGTCCGAGAGACCCAGTACTTC.

J is TRBJ1-2 and V is TRBV6-1; 7 bases line up with TRBD1. The V gene end was trimmed by 5 bases and the J gene end by 8 bases; junction bases not matched to a gene: 8. This CDR3 comprises 13 residues. Germline CDR1 MNHNS, CDR2 SASEGT. In nucleotides, the CDR3 is TGTGCCAGCAGTAAAACAGGGGATAGAGGCTACACCTTC. Its protein product is CASSKTGDRGYTF.

In the case of this clone: This same CDR3 is encoded by further DNA sequences in the sample. The chain uses TRBV9 and TRBJ1-1, with a possible D match to TRBD1 (5 bases). Per germline, CDR1 SGDLS and CDR2 YYNGEE. The CDR3 length is 13 residues. V was shortened by 1 base and J by 1 base, with 5 bases between the two germline ends. Written as DNA, the CDR3 is TGTGCCAGCAGCGTAACAGGGAACACTGAAGCTTTCTTT. It encodes CASSVTGNTEAFF.

This chain links TRBV5-1 with TRBJ2-7, with D unclear. V was clipped by 5 bases and J by 2 bases, with 11 bases between them. The CDR3 runs 13 residues. Germline loops: CDR1 SGHRS, CDR2 YFSETQ. The CDR3 DNA follows: TGCGCCAGCAGGCCTCAGGTAACCTACGAGCAGTACTTC. It translates to CASRPQVTYEQYF.

The rearrangement links TRBV29-1 to TRBJ2-2; 8 bases are shared with TRBD1. From germline, CDR1 is SQVTM and CDR2 ANQGSEA. The CDR3 contains 14 residues. V lost 6 bases, J lost 2 bases, and 5 bases stayed unmatched. The CDR3 DNA sequence: TGCAGCGTGACAGGGGCCGCTAACACCGGGGAGCTGTTTTTT. Its protein product is CSVTGAANTGELFF.

The chain employs TRBV4-1 and TRBJ2-3; 10 bases are a match to TRBD1. V trimming: 3 bases; J trimming: 4 bases; junction bases outside the gene matches: 7. Germline V gene lookup returns CDR1 MGHRA and CDR2 YSYEKL. CDR3 length: 16 residues. CDR3 coding DNA: TGCGCCAGCAGCCAGGGACAGGGGCCCCGGTCAGATACGCAGTATTTT. Translation: CASSQGQGPRSDTQYF.

The V gene is TRBV13, the J gene TRBJ2-5, with D tentatively TRBD2 (6 bases). V lost 5 bases to trimming and J lost 4 bases, with 14 bases between them. Germline loops: CDR1 PRHDT, CDR2 FYEKMQ (reference sequence). The CDR3 totals 14 residues. CDR3 sequence: CASSLSPGGETQYF. In nucleotides, the CDR3 is TGTGCCAGCAGCCTCTCACCCGGGGGAGAGACCCAGTACTTC.

The CDR3 DNA is TGTGCCAGTAGTGCCATCGGGACAGCCTACTATGGCTACACCTTC. It yields the protein CASSAIGTAYYGYTF. The V gene is TRBV19, the J gene TRBJ1-2; 7 bases map to TRBD1. The CDR3 sequence is 15 residues long. The V gene end was trimmed by 5 bases and the J gene end by 3 bases; junction bases not matched to a gene: 9. The germline V gene has CDR1 LNHDA and CDR2 SQIVND (reference sequence).

The chain employs TRBV6-5 and TRBJ1-5; D remains unclear. There are 13 residues in the CDR3. V dropped 4 bases and J dropped 4 bases, with 8 bases sitting between them. CDR1 MNHEY and CDR2 SVGAGI come from the germline V gene. CDR3: CASSSQLNQPQHF. The CDR3 nucleotides are TGTGCCAGCAGTTCCCAACTAAATCAGCCCCAGCATTTT.

The chain employs TRBV5-1 and TRBJ2-7; 8 bases map to TRBD1. V shed 4 bases and J 2 bases; nucleotides not matched to a gene: 5. Germline V gene sequence: CDR1 SGHRS, CDR2 YFSETQ. This CDR3 has 14 residues. In DNA form, the CDR3 reads TGCGCCAGCAGCCCGTCGGGACAGGCCTACGAGCAGTACTTC. Amino acids: CASSPSGQAYEQYF.

Details on this clone: Other DNA sequences from this sample encode an identical CDR3 as well. The V call is TRBV7-6, the J call TRBJ1-2, with a tentative D call TRBD1 (5 bases). The V end was cut by 6 bases, the J end by 4 bases, with 12 bases between. The CDR3 contains 13 residues. Germline V gives CDR1 SGHVS, CDR2 FNYEAQ. CDR3: CASSPGNGYGYTF. In DNA, the CDR3 is TGTGCCAGCAGTCCAGGGAATGGCTATGGCTACACCTTC.

The chain joins TRBV6-6 to TRBJ1-2, with TRBD1 identical over 7 bases. Germline V gene data show CDR1 as MNHNY and CDR2 as SVGAGI (reference sequence). V trimming: 6 bases; J trimming: 7 bases; junction bases outside the gene matches: 14. The CDR3 length is 15 residues. This CDR3 is CASSLKQGWDGGYTF. CDR3 nucleotide sequence: TGTGCCAGCAGCTTAAAACAGGGGTGGGACGGTGGCTACACCTTC.